This TCR beta chain derives from a study of cytomegalovirus exposure and HLA in healthy donors. The PCR made use of 60 Vbeta and 13 Jbeta primers. TCRdb's table, derived via immunoSEQ multiplex PCR, lists solely in-frame clones and lacks some. The top ten clones hold around 0.76% of a sample with more than 90,000 clones, roughly 78% of them seen once. Study-wide findings and caveats: Association of a missense DCLRE1C variant with TCR beta V- and J-gene trimming was reported in a later analysis.

A remark on this clone: The antigen is unknown.

The receptor comes from a woman in her fifties or sixties in good health and CMV-seronegative. Sequencing was done on a sample of PBMCs.

CDR3 region: CAISESRASVQETQYF. CDR3 nucleotide sequence: TGTGCCATCAGTGAGTCGCGAGCTAGCGTACAAGAGACCCAGTACTTC. This chain connects TRBV10-3 to TRBJ2-5, with a weak D call TRBD2 (6 bases). CDR1 ENHRY and CDR2 SYGVKD come from the germline V gene. There are 16 residues in the CDR3. With 0 bases removed from V and 2 bases from J, the gap between germline ends came to 13 bases.